The clone carrying this T cell receptor beta chain was seen only once. Allocation to cohorts depended on clinical history reported by the participants. The entry originates in a study of blood T cell repertoires in COVID-19. The V gene lost 5 bases and the J gene lost 7 bases, with 14 bases spanning the gap. This CDR3 is 13 amino acids long. The germline V gene encodes CDR1 SGHTA and CDR2 FQGNSA. The protocol was immunoSEQ multiplex PCR, while the TCRdb copy is restricted to in-frame clones and leaves out a portion. There are under 500,000 clones in the sample; around 89% occur only once, and more than 0.95% lies in the top ten.

This clonotype originated in a young man who had recovered from COVID-19. Sequencing used PBMCs or T cells enriched from blood (not recorded which). This chain uses TRBV7-2 with TRBJ1-1; perhaps TRBD1 as D (6 bases). CDR3 protein: CASSQGFSGEAFF. CDR3 coding DNA: TGTGCCAGCAGCCAGGGGTTCTCTGGTGAAGCTTTCTTT.